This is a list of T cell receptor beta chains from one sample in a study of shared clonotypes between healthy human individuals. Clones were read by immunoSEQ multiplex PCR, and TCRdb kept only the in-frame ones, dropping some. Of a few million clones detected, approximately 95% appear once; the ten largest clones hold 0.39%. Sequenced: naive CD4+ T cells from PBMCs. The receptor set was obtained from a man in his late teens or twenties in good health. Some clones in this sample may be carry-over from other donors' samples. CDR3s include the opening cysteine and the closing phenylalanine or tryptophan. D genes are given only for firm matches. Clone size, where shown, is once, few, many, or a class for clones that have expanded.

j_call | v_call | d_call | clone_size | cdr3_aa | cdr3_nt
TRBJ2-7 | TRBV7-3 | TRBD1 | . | CASSQDRSSYEQYF | TGTGCCAGCAGCCAGGACAGGAGCTCCTACGAGCAGTACTTC
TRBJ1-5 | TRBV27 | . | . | CASSTGWQPQHF | TGTGCCAGCAGTACAGGGTGGCAGCCCCAGCATTTT
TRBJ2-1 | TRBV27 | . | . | CASSRPSTNNEQFF | TGTGCCAGCAGCCGTCCGAGTACGAACAATGAGCAGTTCTTC
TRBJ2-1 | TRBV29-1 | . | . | CSVALAGSYNEQFF | TGCAGCGTCGCCCTAGCAGGCTCCTACAATGAGCAGTTCTTC
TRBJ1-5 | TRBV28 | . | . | CASSPPRHSNQPQHF | TGTGCCAGCAGCCCCCCCAGGCACAGCAATCAGCCCCAGCATTTT
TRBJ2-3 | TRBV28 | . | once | CASNLILPSSTDTQYF | TGTGCCAGCAACCTCATTCTGCCGTCTAGCACAGATACGCAGTATTTT
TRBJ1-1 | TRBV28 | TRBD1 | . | CASNKGGQGNTEAFF | TGTGCCAGCAACAAAGGGGGACAGGGGAACACTGAAGCTTTCTTT
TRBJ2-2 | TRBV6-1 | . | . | CASSREIGGELFF | TGTGCCAGCAGTCGGGAGATCGGCGGGGAGCTGTTTTTT
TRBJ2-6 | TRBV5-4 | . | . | CASMQDVRQSRANVLTF | TGTGCCAGCATGCAAGACGTAAGACAAAGTCGGGCCAACGTCCTGACTTTC
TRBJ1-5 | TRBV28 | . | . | CASSLGQPSNQPQHF | TGTGCCAGCAGTTTGGGCCAGCCTAGCAATCAGCCCCAGCATTTT
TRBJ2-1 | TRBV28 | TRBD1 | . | CASRDGRTGGPPFF | TGTGCCAGCAGGGATGGCCGGACAGGGGGCCCGCCGTTCTTC
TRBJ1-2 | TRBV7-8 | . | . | CASSPRVPEDYGYTF | TGTGCCAGCAGCCCTCGTGTCCCGGAAGACTATGGCTACACCTTC
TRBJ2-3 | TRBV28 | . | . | CASSRQSTDTQYF | TGTGCCAGCAGTCGGCAGAGTACAGATACGCAGTATTTT
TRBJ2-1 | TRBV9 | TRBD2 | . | CASSILAGGPNEQFF | TGTGCCAGCAGCATCCTAGCGGGAGGGCCAAATGAGCAGTTCTTC
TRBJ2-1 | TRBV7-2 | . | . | CASSLEGSHSYNEQFF | TGTGCCAGCAGCTTAGAGGGATCCCACTCCTACAATGAGCAGTTCTTC
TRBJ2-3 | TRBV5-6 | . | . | CASSLRGSSDTQYF | TGTGCCAGCAGCTTGAGGGGAAGCTCAGATACGCAGTATTTT
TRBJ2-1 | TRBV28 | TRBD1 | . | CASSKRQGLYNEQFF | TGTGCCAGCAGCAAAAGACAGGGGCTATACAATGAGCAGTTCTTC
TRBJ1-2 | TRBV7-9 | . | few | CASSLEQASTF | TGTGCCAGCAGCTTAGAGCAGGCGAGCACCTTC
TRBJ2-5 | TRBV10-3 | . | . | CAISVLGETQYF | TGTGCCATCAGTGTCCTCGGGGAGACCCAGTACTTC
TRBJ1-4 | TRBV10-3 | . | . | CAISDAGAAGEKLFF | TGTGCCATCAGCGACGCGGGGGCCGCGGGTGAAAAACTGTTTTTT
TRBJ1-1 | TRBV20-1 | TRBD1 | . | CSAGQTGAAFF | TGCAGTGCTGGCCAGACAGGGGCGGCTTTCTTT
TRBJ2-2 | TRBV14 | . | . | CASSSLWARGSGELFF | TGTGCCAGCAGCTCCCTTTGGGCCCGAGGATCCGGGGAGCTGTTTTTT
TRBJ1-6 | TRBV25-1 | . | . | CASSELSSPLHF | TGTGCCAGCAGTGAATTGTCGTCACCCCTCCACTTT
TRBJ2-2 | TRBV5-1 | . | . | CASSLESGSLDTGELFF | TGCGCCAGCAGCTTGGAAAGCGGAAGCTTGGACACCGGGGAGCTGTTTTTT
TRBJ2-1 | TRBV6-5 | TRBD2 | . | CASSYQLAGGSNEQFF | TGTGCCAGCAGTTATCAACTAGCGGGAGGGAGCAATGAGCAGTTCTTC
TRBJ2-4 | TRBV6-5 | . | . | CASSYSFLAKNIQYF | TGTGCCAGCAGTTACTCGTTCTTAGCCAAAAACATTCAGTACTTC
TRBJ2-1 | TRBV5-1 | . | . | CASSFSPSGYNEQFF | TGCGCCAGCAGCTTCTCGCCCAGCGGCTACAATGAGCAGTTCTTC
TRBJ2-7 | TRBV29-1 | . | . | CSVSGPSYEQYF | TGCAGCGTTTCAGGACCTTCCTACGAGCAGTACTTC
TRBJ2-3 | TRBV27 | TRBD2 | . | CASSSWTSAGADTQYF | TGTGCCAGCAGTTCCTGGACTAGCGCGGGGGCAGATACGCAGTATTTT
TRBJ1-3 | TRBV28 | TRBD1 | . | CASSLDRGAGNTIYF | TGTGCCAGCAGCCTGGACAGGGGAGCTGGAAACACCATATATTTT
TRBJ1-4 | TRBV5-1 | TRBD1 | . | CASSPRGNEKLFF | TGCGCCAGCAGCCCCAGGGGGAATGAAAAACTGTTTTTT
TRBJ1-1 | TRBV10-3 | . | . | CAISEPDSGRNTEAFF | TGTGCCATCAGTGAGCCAGACAGTGGCCGAAACACTGAAGCTTTCTTT
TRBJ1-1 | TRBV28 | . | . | CASSLDWDTEAFF | TGTGCCAGCAGTTTGGACTGGGACACTGAAGCTTTCTTT
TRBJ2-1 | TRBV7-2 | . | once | CASSLAVGFRNEQFF | TGTGCCAGCAGCTTAGCCGTAGGATTCCGCAATGAGCAGTTCTTC
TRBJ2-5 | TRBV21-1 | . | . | CASSKGNRGQETQYF | TGTGCCAGCAGCAAAGGGAACAGGGGCCAAGAGACCCAGTACTTC